This entry lists 27 T cell receptor beta chains sequenced from one sample in a study of long-term antiretroviral therapy in people with HIV. Runs used v3.0 of the immunoSEQ assay and were done at survey level. Profiled with immunoSEQ multiplex PCR; TCRdb holds only in-frame clones, not every one. Of approximately 17,000 clones listed, less than 80% are singletons. Sequences were derived from unsorted PBMCs, sampled less than 3.3 years after starting antiretroviral therapy. The receptors here all came from a woman in her 40s with HIV.

This chain joins TRBV5-4 and TRBJ1-1; 7 bases fit TRBD1. The germline V gene has CDR1 SGHNT and CDR2 YYREEE (reference sequence). Trimming cost V 3 bases and J 2 bases; bases outside gene matches: 7. The CDR3 is 15 amino acids. The CDR3 nucleotides are TGTGCCAGCAGCTATAGACAGGGCGTAAACACTGAAGCTTTCTTT. It yields the protein CASSYRQGVNTEAFF.

V and J are TRBV7-9 and TRBJ2-7; no firm D call. Trimming took off 2 bases at V and 3 bases at J, with 5 bases between the two ends. Germline V gene data show CDR1 as SEHNR and CDR2 as FQNEAQ (reference sequence). The CDR3 contains 12 residues. The CDR3 here is CASSLNGYEQYF. The CDR3 nucleotides read TGTGCCAGCAGCTTAAACGGCTACGAGCAGTACTTC.

V gene TRBV5-4 combines with J gene TRBJ2-1; 8 bases fit TRBD2. There are 13 residues in the CDR3. V trimming: 9 bases; J trimming: 4 bases; junction bases outside the gene matches: 6. CDR1 is SGHNT and CDR2 is YYREEE in the germline V gene (reference sequence). CDR3 sequence: CATRGGTYNEQFF. The CDR3, as DNA: TGTGCCACCCGGGGGGGGACGTACAATGAGCAGTTCTTC.

V gene TRBV5-5 combines with J gene TRBJ2-1; D is ambiguous. Between the trimmed V and J ends, which lost 7 bases and 0 bases, there was a span of 8 bases. Germline CDR1 is SGHKS and CDR2 is YYEKEE (reference sequence). This CDR3 is 13 amino acids long. This CDR3 is CASGTTSYNEQFF. The CDR3 DNA reads as TGTGCCAGCGGCACAACCTCCTACAATGAGCAGTTCTTC.

This chain links TRBV6-5 with TRBJ2-2, with TRBD2 as a possible D gene (5 bases). Between the trimmed V and J ends, which lost 0 bases and 7 bases, there was a span of 12 bases. The CDR3 is made up of 15 amino acids. From germline, CDR1 is MNHEY and CDR2 SVGAGI. The CDR3 bases are TGTGCCAGCAGTTACTCGCCCTCGGGGAGCGGGGAGCTGTTTTTT. This translates into CASSYSPSGSGELFF.

The V and J genes are TRBV4-3 and TRBJ1-1, with D possibly matching TRBD1 (6 bases). The CDR3 covers 14 residues. V shed 0 bases and J shed 1 base, with 6 bases lying between them. Germline assignment: CDR1 LGHNA and CDR2 YSLEER. CDR3 loop: CASSQDRGNTEAFF. The CDR3 DNA reads as TGCGCCAGCAGCCAAGACAGGGGGAACACTGAAGCTTTCTTT.

The chain recombines TRBV2 with TRBJ2-6; 7 bases align to TRBD1. Germline V gene sequence: CDR1 SNHLY, CDR2 FYNNEI. The ends lost 5 bases at V and 0 bases at J; junction bases unmatched: 4. CDR3 size: 16 residues. CDR3 amino acids: CASSWDRNSGANVLTF. The CDR3 DNA is TGTGCCAGCAGTTGGGACAGAAACTCTGGGGCCAACGTCCTGACTTTC.

The chain is built from TRBV18 and TRBJ1-2, with 7 positions matching TRBD1. Germline CDR1 KGHSH, CDR2 LQKENI. The CDR3 consists of 12 residues. J gave up 5 bases and V 8 bases, and 5 bases lay outside the gene matches. As DNA, the CDR3 is TGTGCCAGCGGGACAGCTTTATATGGCTACACCTTC. Residues: CASGTALYGYTF.

The table lists this clone with a count of one. CDR3 sequence reads: CASSLESTGGSGAFF. In DNA form, the CDR3 reads TGTGCCAGCAGCTTAGAAAGCACAGGGGGGTCGGGGGCTTTCTTT. The rearrangement joins TRBV7-9 to TRBJ1-1; the match to TRBD1 covers 8 bases. This CDR3 region has 15 residues. With V trimmed by 1 base and J by 11 bases, 12 bases remained unmatched. Germline values: CDR1 SEHNR, CDR2 FQNEAQ (reference sequence).

This clone was observed a few times. The rearrangement joins TRBV10-3 to TRBJ1-1; perhaps TRBD1 as D (6 bases). CDR3 length: 13 residues. Trimming removed 6 bases at V and 2 bases at J, with 10 bases between. Per germline, CDR1 ENHRY and CDR2 SYGVKD. Here the CDR3 DNA reads TGTGCCATCAGCCCGACAGGTAACACTGAAGCTTTCTTT. Translated, it gives CAISPTGNTEAFF.

This clone was detected once. CDR3 protein: CASSFSTDTDTQYF. The CDR3 nucleotides are TGTGCCAGCAGCTTTTCAACCGATACCGATACGCAGTATTTT. J is TRBJ2-3 and V is TRBV5-4; D uncertain. The CDR3 has 14 residues. The germline V and J ends were trimmed by 2 bases and 6 bases, with 13 bases remaining between them. From germline, CDR1 is SGHNT and CDR2 YYREEE (reference sequence).

This clone was recorded once. The DNA of the CDR3 is TGTGCCAGCAGCTGGAATGGTGATGGCTACACCTTC. It translates to CASSWNGDGYTF. The rearrangement joins TRBV7-8 to TRBJ1-2; D is unresolved. V gave up 4 bases and J gave up 6 bases, with 9 bases separating them. Germline lookup yields CDR1 SGHVS and CDR2 FQNEAQ. This CDR3 comprises 12 residues.

This sequence joins TRBV13 and TRBJ2-1; tentatively, D is TRBD2 (6 bases). CDR1 is PRHDT and CDR2 is FYEKMQ in the germline V gene (reference sequence). This CDR3 has 14 residues. Trimming took 3 bases from V and 3 from J, leaving 9 bases between them. The CDR3 loop reads CASSFRRGYNEQFF. The CDR3, as DNA: TGTGCCAGCAGCTTCCGGAGGGGCTACAATGAGCAGTTCTTC.

This clone has just a few counts. The rearrangement uses TRBV7-3 and TRBJ1-1, with D maybe TRBD1 (5 bases). This CDR3 is built from 13 residues. V lost 5 bases to trimming and J lost 1 base, with 8 bases between them. The germline CDR1 and CDR2 sequences are SGHTA and FQGTGA. The CDR3 DNA is TGTGCCAGCAGCCATCAGGGGAACACTGAAGCTTTCTTT. Encoded protein: CASSHQGNTEAFF.

The rearrangement joins TRBV10-3 to TRBJ2-1, with 9 bases that match TRBD2. V shed 2 bases, J shed 4 bases, and the junction held 0 bases outside the gene matches. From germline, CDR1 is ENHRY and CDR2 SYGVKD. The CDR3 runs to 14 residues. The CDR3 is CAISEAGGYNEQFF. The CDR3 region has the DNA TGTGCCATCAGTGAGGCGGGGGGGTACAATGAGCAGTTCTTC.

The CDR3 reads CAWSDGGGAATQYF. Here the CDR3 DNA reads TGTGCCTGGAGTGACGGCGGGGGGGCCGCCACGCAGTATTTT. The chain recombines TRBV30 with TRBJ2-3; 9 bases map to TRBD2. This CDR3 has 14 amino acids. The germline gives CDR1 GTSNPN, CDR2 SVGIG (reference sequence). Unmatched junction bases numbered 8, after V lost 1 base and J lost 9 bases.

This sequence joins TRBV6-1 and TRBJ2-5; tentative D call: TRBD1 (6 bases). CDR1 is MNHNS, CDR2 SASEGT, per germline. The length of the CDR3 is 14 residues. Trimming cost V 7 bases and J 5 bases, with 17 bases left between them. CDR3: CASTVTDRIETQYF. The CDR3, as DNA: TGTGCCAGCACGGTTACCGACAGGATCGAGACCCAGTACTTC.

In its sample, this clone was seen a few times. This sequence joins TRBV6-1 and TRBJ1-1; D is uncertain. Looked up from germline, CDR1 is MNHNS and CDR2 is SASEGT. V lost 1 base and J 2 bases, leaving 11 bases between the germline ends. The CDR3 length is 15 residues. The CDR3 loop is CASSEGSSSNTEAFF. The CDR3, as DNA: TGTGCCAGCAGTGAAGGGAGCAGTTCAAACACTGAAGCTTTCTTT.

For the CDR3, the DNA is TGTGCCACCCGGCTGGCTCCAGGGAAGGGCCAGTATAGCAATCAGCCCCAGCATTTT. Amino acid sequence: CATRLAPGKGQYSNQPQHF. This chain uses TRBV19 with TRBJ1-5, with a possible D match to TRBD1 (5 bases). CDR1 is LNHDA, CDR2 SQIVND, per germline (reference sequence). V lost 10 bases and J lost 0, with 28 bases in between. This CDR3 region has 19 residues.

V usage is TRBV5-1 and J usage is TRBJ2-1; the match to TRBD1 covers 10 bases. CDR1 is SGHRS, CDR2 YFSETQ, per germline. With V trimmed by 3 bases and J by 8 bases, 5 bases remained unmatched. This CDR3 spans 14 amino acids. Here the CDR3 DNA reads TGCGCCAGCAGCTCGGGACAGGGGATCGATGAGCAGTTCTTC. This translates into CASSSGQGIDEQFF.

This clone was found once. The rearrangement joins TRBV4-1 to TRBJ1-1; unclear D gene. This CDR3 has 16 amino acids. In germline, CDR1 is MGHRA, CDR2 YSYEKL. V was clipped by 0 bases and J by 1 base, with 12 bases between them. CDR3 residues: CASSQESIDSNTEAFF. CDR3 bases: TGCGCCAGCAGCCAAGAAAGTATCGACTCGAACACTGAAGCTTTCTTT.

The V call is TRBV4-1, the J call TRBJ2-5, with 11 bases identical to TRBD1. Trimming cost V 1 base and J 4 bases; bases outside gene matches: 5. CDR1 MGHRA and CDR2 YSYEKL come from the germline V gene. The CDR3 is 16 amino acids. Here the CDR3 reads CASSQVGQGAAETQYF. In DNA form, the CDR3 reads TGCGCCAGCAGCCAAGTCGGACAGGGGGCTGCAGAGACCCAGTACTTC.

The chain is built from TRBV2 and TRBJ1-6; D is ambiguous. The V and J ends lost 3 bases and 8 bases respectively, with 14 bases between them. This CDR3 is 15 amino acids long. Germline V CDR1 and CDR2: SNHLY, FYNNEI. The CDR3 DNA is TGTGCCAGCAGTGAGTACAGCTCCTTGGATTCACCCCTCCACTTT. Translating it yields CASSEYSSLDSPLHF.

V is TRBV6-1 and J is TRBJ1-3; D not certain. The CDR3 is made up of 15 amino acids. V was clipped by 2 bases and J by 0 bases, with 8 bases between them. Looked up from germline, CDR1 is MNHNS and CDR2 is SASEGT. As DNA, the CDR3 is TGTGCCAGCAGTGAATACCGTAGCTCTGGAAACACCATATATTTT. The encoded protein is CASSEYRSSGNTIYF.

This rearrangement joins TRBV18 to TRBJ1-1, with 7 bases fitting TRBD1. Unmatched junction bases numbered 12, after V lost 1 base and J lost 4 bases. The CDR3 length is 17 residues. Germline V CDR1 and CDR2: KGHSH, LQKENI. The CDR3 DNA reads TGTGCCAGCTCACCACGAGGGGGCGACCGTCGGGGCACTGAAGCTTTCTTT. It translates to CASSPRGGDRRGTEAFF. The full variable domain, rest sourced from reference TRBV18 and TRBJ1-1, is NAGVMQNPRHLVRRRGQEARLRCSPMKGHSHVYWYRQLPEEGLKFMVYLQKENIIDESGMPKERFSAEFPKEGPSILRIQQVVRGDSAAYFCASSPRGGDRRGTEAFFGQGTRLTVV.

The chain combines TRBV6-6 with TRBJ1-2; 11 nucleotides align to TRBD1. Trimming took 8 bases from V and 2 from J; bases not matched to a gene: 4. Germline assignment: CDR1 MNHNY and CDR2 SVGAGI (reference sequence). There are 14 residues in the CDR3. The CDR3 sequence: CASGGTGGNYGYTF. CDR3 nucleotides: TGTGCCAGCGGGGGGACAGGGGGAAACTATGGCTACACCTTC.

In nucleotides, the CDR3 is TGTGCCAGCAGCTTAAGGACTAGCGGGGGGGGAGAGACCCAGTACTTC. Translation: CASSLRTSGGGETQYF. The chain carries TRBV5-4 and TRBJ2-5; 15 nucleotides align to TRBD2. Germline V gene lookup returns CDR1 SGHNT and CDR2 YYREEE (reference sequence). V shed 2 bases and J 4 bases; nucleotides not matched to a gene: 3. This CDR3 has 16 amino acids.